Each of the 6 T cell receptor beta chains below was sequenced from the same sample in a study of T cells in Graves' hyperthyroidism and ophthalmopathy. Using RNA transcripts as the source, TCR beta CDR3 regions were amplified. TCR CDR3 underwent first-round RT-PCR with the HTBI primer set. TCRdb reprocessed the multiplex PCR reads via MiXCR and lists one record per CDR3 protein. The data hold about 270,000 distinct CDR3 sequences, with approximately 25% observed a single time. The material sequenced was blood. These receptors were taken from a woman aged 40 to 50 with Graves' ophthalmopathy.

This clonotype was seen at least ten times. The J gene is TRBJ2-7, the V gene TRBV5-1; 9 bases agree with TRBD1. Germline CDR1 SGHRS, CDR2 YFSETQ. This CDR3 comprises 15 residues. Losses at the gene ends were 8 bases for V and 3 bases for J; bases not matched to a gene: 12. CDR3 sequence (DNA): TGCGCCAGGAACCCGGGACAGGGTCTTCTCTACGAGCAGTACTTC. Translated: CARNPGQGLLYEQYF. Supplemented by reference TRBV5-1 and TRBJ2-7, the full variable domain reads KAGVTQTPRYLIKTRGQQVTLSCSPISGHRSVSWYQQTPGQGLQFLFEYFSETQRNKGNFPGRFSGRQFSNSRSEMNVSTLELGDSALYLCARNPGQGLLYEQYFGPGTRLTVT.

J is TRBJ2-7 and V is TRBV3-1; 12 nucleotides line up with TRBD2. Looked up from germline, CDR1 is LGHDT and CDR2 is YNNKEL (reference sequence). Germline trimming cut 4 bases from V and 1 base from J; bases unmatched to any gene: 5. There are 16 residues in the CDR3. CDR3 DNA sequence: TGTGCCAGCAGCCCCAATCTAGCGGGAGGGTCCTACGAGCAGTACTTC. It is translated as CASSPNLAGGSYEQYF.

The rearrangement joins TRBV28 to TRBJ1-3; no firm D call. V was shortened by 11 bases and J by 2 bases, with 13 bases between the two germline ends. The germline CDR1 and CDR2 sequences are MDHEN and SYDVKM. The CDR3 spans 13 residues. The CDR3 region is CARRASAGNTIYF. The CDR3 DNA sequence: TGTGCCCGACGGGCATCAGCTGGAAACACCATATATTTT. Full variable domain (outside the CDR3, taken from reference TRBV28 and TRBJ1-3): DVKVTQSSRYLVKRTGEKVFLECVQDMDHENMFWYRQDPGLGLRLIYFSYDVKMKEKGDIPEGYSVSREKKERFSLILESASTNQTSMYLCARRASAGNTIYFGEGSWLTVV.

This clonotype was seen repeatedly, ten times or more. The chain is built from TRBV29-1 and TRBJ1-2; TRBD1 matches 7 bases. The CDR3 length is 14 residues. V lost 3 bases to trimming and J lost 4 bases; unmatched junction nucleotides: 8. Germline V gene sequence: CDR1 SQVTM, CDR2 ANQGSEA. CDR3 sequence reads: CSVEVIGGGYGYTF. The CDR3 bases are TGCAGCGTTGAGGTTATAGGGGGCGGCTATGGCTACACCTTC. The full variable domain, completed using reference TRBV29-1 and TRBJ1-2, is SAVISQKPSRDICQRGTSLTIQCQVDSQVTMMFWYRQQPGQSLTLIATANQGSEATYESGFVIDKFPISRPNLTFSTLTVSNMSPEDSSIYLCSVEVIGGGYGYTFGSGTRLTVV.

This clonotype showed up many times. The V call is TRBV6-1, the J call TRBJ1-3; D remains unclear. The CDR3 spans 14 residues. The germline V and J ends were trimmed by 6 bases and 0 bases, with 9 bases remaining between them. Germline loops: CDR1 MNHNS, CDR2 SASEGT. In DNA form, the CDR3 reads TGTGCCAGCAGGGATCTCGACTCTGGAAACACCATATATTTT. This gives the protein CASRDLDSGNTIYF.

This clonotype was seen repeatedly, ten times or more. The chain combines TRBV5-1 with TRBJ2-7, with TRBD2 matching over 7 bases. CDR3 length equals 14 residues. The V segment lost 0 bases and the J segment 9 bases; nucleotides outside the gene matches: 9. Germline loops: CDR1 SGHRS, CDR2 YFSETQ. Here the CDR3 reads CASSLEAGVFTQYF. CDR3 bases: TGCGCCAGCAGCTTGGAGGCGGGAGTTTTCACGCAGTACTTC.